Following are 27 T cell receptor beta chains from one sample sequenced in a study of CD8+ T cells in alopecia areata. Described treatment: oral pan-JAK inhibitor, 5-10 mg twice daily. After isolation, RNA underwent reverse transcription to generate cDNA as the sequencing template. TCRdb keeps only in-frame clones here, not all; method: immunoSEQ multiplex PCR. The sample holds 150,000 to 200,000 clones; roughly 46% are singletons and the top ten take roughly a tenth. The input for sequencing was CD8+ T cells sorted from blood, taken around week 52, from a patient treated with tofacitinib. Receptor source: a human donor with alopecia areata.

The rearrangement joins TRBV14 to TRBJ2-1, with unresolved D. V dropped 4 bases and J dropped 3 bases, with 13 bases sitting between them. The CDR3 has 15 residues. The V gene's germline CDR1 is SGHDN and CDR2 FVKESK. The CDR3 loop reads CASSPRWAGYNEQFF. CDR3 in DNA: TGTGCCAGCAGCCCCCGTTGGGCAGGCTACAATGAGCAGTTCTTC.

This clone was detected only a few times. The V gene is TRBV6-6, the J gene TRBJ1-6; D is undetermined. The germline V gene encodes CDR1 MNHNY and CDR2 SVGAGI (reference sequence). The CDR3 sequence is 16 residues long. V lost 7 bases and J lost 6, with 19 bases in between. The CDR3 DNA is TGTGCCAGCATAGATGAACCCGGAACCCTTAATTCACCCCTCCACTTT. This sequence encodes CASIDEPGTLNSPLHF.

This chain's CDR3 is CSVVTPGGDETQYF. In nucleotides, the CDR3 is TGCAGCGTTGTTACACCCGGGGGGGACGAGACCCAGTACTTC. The rearrangement joins TRBV29-1 to TRBJ2-5; 8 positions agree with TRBD2. This CDR3 region has 14 residues. With 4 bases clipped from V and 5 bases from J, the junction kept 9 bases outside the gene matches. The V gene's germline CDR1 is SQVTM and CDR2 ANQGSEA.

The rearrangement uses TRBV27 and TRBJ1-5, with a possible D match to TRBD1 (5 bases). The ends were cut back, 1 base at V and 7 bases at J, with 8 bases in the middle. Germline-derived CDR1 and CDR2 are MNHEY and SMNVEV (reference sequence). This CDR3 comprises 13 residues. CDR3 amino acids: CASSLLGGQPQHF. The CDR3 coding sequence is TGTGCCAGCAGTTTATTGGGGGGACAGCCCCAGCATTTT.

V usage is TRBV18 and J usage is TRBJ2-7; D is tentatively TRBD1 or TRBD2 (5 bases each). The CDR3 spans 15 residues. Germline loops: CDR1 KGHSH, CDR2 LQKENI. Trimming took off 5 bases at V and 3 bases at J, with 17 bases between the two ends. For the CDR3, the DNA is TGTGCCAGCTCATCTGGGACGGACCTTAACTACGAGCAGTACTTC. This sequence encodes CASSSGTDLNYEQYF.

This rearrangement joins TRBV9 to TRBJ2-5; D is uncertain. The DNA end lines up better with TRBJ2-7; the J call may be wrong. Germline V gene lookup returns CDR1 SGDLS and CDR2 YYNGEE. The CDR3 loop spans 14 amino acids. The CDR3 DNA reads TGTGCCAGCAGCGTAGGGGGTTGGTCCTACGAGCAGTACTTC. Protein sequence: CASSVGGWSYEQYF.

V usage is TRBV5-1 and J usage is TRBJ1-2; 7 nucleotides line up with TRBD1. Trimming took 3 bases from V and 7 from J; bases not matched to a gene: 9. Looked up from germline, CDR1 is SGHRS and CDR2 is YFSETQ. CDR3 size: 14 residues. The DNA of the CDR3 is TGCGCCAGCAGCTCCTCGCGGCAGGGGGGTGGCTACACCTTC. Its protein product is CASSSSRQGGGYTF.

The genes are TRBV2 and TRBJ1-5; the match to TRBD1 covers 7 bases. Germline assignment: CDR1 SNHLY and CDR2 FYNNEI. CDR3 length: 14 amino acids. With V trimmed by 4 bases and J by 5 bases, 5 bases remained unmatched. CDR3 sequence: CASSADRVDQPQHF. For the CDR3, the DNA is TGTGCCAGCAGTGCAGACAGGGTCGATCAGCCCCAGCATTTT.

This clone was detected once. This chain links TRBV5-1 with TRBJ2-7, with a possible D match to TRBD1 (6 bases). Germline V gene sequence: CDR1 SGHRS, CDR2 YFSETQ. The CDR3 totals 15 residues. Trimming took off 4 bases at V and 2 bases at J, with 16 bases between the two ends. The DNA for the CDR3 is TGCGCCAGCAGCCGCAACAGGGAAGCGACCTACGAGCAGTACTTC. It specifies CASSRNREATYEQYF.

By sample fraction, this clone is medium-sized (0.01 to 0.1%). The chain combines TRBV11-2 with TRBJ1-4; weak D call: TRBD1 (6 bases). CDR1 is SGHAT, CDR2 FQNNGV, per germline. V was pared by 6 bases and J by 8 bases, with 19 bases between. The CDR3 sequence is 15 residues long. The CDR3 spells CASSITGSPSEKLFF. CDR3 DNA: TGTGCCAGCAGTATAACAGGGTCGCCTTCCGAAAAACTGTTTTTT.

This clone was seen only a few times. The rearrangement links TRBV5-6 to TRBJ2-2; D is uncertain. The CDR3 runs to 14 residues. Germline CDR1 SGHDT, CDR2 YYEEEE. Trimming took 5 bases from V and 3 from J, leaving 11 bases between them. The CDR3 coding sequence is TGTGCCAGCAGTCCGGACGGACACACCGGGGAGCTGTTTTTT. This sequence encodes CASSPDGHTGELFF. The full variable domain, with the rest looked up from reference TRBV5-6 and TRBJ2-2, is DAGVTQSPTHLIKTRGQQVTLRCSPKSGHDTVSWYQQALGQGPQFIFQYYEEEERQRGNFPDRFSGHQFPNYSSELNVNALLLGDSALYLCASSPDGHTGELFFGEGSRLTVL.

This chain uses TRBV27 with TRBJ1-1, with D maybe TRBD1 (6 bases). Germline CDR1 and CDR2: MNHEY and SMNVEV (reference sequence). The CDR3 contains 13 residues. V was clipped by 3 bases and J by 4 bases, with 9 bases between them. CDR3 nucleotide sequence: TGTGCCAGCAGTTTCGGGGGGCTCACTGAAGCTTTCTTT. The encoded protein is CASSFGGLTEAFF.

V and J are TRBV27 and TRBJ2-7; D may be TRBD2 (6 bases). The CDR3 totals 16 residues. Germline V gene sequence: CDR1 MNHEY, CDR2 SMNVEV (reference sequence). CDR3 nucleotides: TGTGGGGTGCCAGCATTGGATTCGGACGGGGGCTACGAGCAGTACTTC. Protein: CGVPALDSDGGYEQYF.

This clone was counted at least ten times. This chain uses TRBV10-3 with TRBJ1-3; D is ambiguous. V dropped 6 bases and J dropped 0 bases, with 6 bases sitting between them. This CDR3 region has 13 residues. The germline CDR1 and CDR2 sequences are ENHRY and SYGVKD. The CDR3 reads CAIRAPSGNTIYF. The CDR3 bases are TGTGCCATCAGGGCCCCCTCTGGAAACACCATATATTTT.

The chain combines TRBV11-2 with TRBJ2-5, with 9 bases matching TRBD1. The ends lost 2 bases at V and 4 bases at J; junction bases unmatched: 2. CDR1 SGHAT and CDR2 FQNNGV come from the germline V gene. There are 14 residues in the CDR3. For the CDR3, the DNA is TGTGCCAGCAGCTTAACGACAGGGGGAGAGACCCAGTACTTC. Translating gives CASSLTTGGETQYF.

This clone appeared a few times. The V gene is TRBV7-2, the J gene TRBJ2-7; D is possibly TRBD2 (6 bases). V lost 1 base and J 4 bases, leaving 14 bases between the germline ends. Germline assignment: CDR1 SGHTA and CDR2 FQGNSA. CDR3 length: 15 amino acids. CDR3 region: CASSLGRGLEYEQYF. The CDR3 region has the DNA TGTGCCAGCAGCTTAGGGCGGGGCCTGGAGTACGAGCAGTACTTC.

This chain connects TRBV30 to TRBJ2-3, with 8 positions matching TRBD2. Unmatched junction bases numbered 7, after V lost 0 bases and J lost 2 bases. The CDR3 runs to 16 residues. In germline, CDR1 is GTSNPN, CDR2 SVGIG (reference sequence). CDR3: CAWSVGAGGHTDTQYF. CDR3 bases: TGTGCCTGGAGTGTTGGCGCGGGGGGACACACAGATACGCAGTATTTT. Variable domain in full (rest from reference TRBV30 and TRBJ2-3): SQTIHQWPATLVQPVGSPLSLECTVEGTSNPNLYWYRQAAGRGLQLLFYSVGIGQISSEVPQNLSASRPQDRQFILSSKKLLLSDSGFYLCAWSVGAGGHTDTQYFGPGTRLTVL.

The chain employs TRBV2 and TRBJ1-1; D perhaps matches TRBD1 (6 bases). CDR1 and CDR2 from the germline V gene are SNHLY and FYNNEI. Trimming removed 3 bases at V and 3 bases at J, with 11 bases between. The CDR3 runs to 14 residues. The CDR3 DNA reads TGTGCCAGCAGTGATTGGGCAGGGGACACTGAAGCTTTCTTT. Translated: CASSDWAGDTEAFF.

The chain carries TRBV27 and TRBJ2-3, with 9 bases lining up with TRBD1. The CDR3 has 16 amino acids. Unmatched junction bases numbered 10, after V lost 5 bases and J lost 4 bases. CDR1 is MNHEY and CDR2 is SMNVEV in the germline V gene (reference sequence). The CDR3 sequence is CASSLRQGDPSDTQYF. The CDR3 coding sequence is TGTGCCAGCAGTCTCAGACAGGGGGACCCTTCAGATACGCAGTATTTT.

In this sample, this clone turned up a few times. The CDR3 protein is CASSSEGSWTEAFF. The CDR3 DNA is TGTGCCAGCAGCTCGGAGGGATCATGGACTGAAGCTTTCTTT. The rearrangement uses TRBV5-6 and TRBJ1-1; the D is unclear. Trimming took off 3 bases at V and 5 bases at J, with 14 bases between the two ends. Germline V gene sequence: CDR1 SGHDT, CDR2 YYEEEE. The CDR3 runs to 14 residues.

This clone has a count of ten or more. Here the CDR3 DNA reads TGTGCCAGCAGCTATGAGGGAGGGAACTCACCCCTCCACTTT. The encoded protein is CASSYEGGNSPLHF. J is TRBJ1-6 and V is TRBV14; D is unresolved. The CDR3 covers 14 residues. The germline CDR1 and CDR2 sequences are SGHDN and FVKESK. V gave up 5 bases and J gave up 10 bases, with 15 bases separating them.

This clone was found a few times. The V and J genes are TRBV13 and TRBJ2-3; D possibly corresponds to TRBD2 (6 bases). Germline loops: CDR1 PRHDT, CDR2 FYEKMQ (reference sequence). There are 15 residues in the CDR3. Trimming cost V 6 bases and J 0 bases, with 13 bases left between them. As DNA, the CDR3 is TGTGCCAGCAGTTCCCGGGGGTCTAGCACAGATACGCAGTATTTT. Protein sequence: CASSSRGSSTDTQYF. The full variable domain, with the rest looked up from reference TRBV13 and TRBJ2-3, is AAGVIQSPRHLIKEKRETATLKCYPIPRHDTVYWYQQGPGQDPQFLISFYEKMQSDKGSIPDRFSAQQFSDYHSELNMSSLELGDSALYFCASSSRGSSTDTQYFGPGTRLTVL.

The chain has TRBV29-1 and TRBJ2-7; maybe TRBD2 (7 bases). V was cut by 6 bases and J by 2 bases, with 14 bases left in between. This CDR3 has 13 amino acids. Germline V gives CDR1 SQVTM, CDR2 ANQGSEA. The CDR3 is CSVKGGAAYEQYF. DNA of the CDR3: TGCAGCGTAAAAGGGGGGGCAGCCTACGAGCAGTACTTC.

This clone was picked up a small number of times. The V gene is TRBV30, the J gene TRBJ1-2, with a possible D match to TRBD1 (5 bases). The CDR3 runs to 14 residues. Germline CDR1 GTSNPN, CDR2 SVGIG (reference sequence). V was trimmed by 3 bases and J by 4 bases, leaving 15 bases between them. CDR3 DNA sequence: TGTGCCTGGAGCGACTTGGGGGAATCCTATGGCTACACCTTC. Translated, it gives CAWSDLGESYGYTF.

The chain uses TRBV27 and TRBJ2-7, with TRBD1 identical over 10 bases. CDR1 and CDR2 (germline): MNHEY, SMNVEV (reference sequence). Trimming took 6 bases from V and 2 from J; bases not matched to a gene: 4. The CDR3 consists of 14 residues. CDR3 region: CASSGTGDAYEQYF. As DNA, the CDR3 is TGTGCCAGCAGCGGGACAGGGGATGCCTACGAGCAGTACTTC.

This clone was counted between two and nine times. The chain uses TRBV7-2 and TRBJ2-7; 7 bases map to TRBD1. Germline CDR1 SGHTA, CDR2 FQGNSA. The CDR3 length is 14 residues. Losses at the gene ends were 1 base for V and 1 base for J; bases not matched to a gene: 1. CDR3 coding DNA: TGTGCCAGCAGCTTAGGGGGACAGTCCTACGAGCAGTACTTC. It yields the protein CASSLGGQSYEQYF.

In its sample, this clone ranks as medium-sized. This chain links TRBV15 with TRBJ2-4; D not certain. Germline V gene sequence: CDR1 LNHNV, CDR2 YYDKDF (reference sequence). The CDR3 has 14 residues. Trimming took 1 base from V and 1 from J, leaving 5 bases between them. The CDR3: CATSRVVAKNIQYF. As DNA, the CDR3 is TGTGCCACCAGCAGAGTTGTCGCCAAAAACATTCAGTACTTC.